This T cell receptor beta chain was observed in a study of T cell responses to AZD1222 COVID-19 vaccine. Study-wide results and caveats: Elevations in Spike-specific TCR breadth and depth followed administration of two AZD1222 doses. The study reported that nearly half of spike-specific TCRs target unmutated variant regions. Donors were largely white British and mainly female; clonal diversity was possibly underestimated. Baseline seropositivity occurred in only a handful of AZD1222 recipients.

This table comes from immunoSEQ multiplex PCR, and its TCRdb copy is limited to in-frame clones, with some not included. The profile shows some 170,000 clones, approximately 90% of them singletons. Germline loops: CDR1 MNHEY, CDR2 SVGEGT. V lost 3 bases, J lost 5 bases, and 13 bases lay in between. The CDR3 is 14 amino acids. Details on this clone: Antigen: not known.

The rearrangement joins TRBV6-2 or TRBV6-3 to TRBJ1-2, with a weak D call TRBD1 (5 bases). The sequence was obtained from an adult who received the MenACWY meningococcal vaccine as a control. The sample consisted of peripheral blood, taken 28 days after the second dose of the MenACWY control vaccine. Here the CDR3 DNA reads TGTGCCAGCAGTTATAGCGGGACGGTTTATGGCTACACCTTC. This sequence encodes CASSYSGTVYGYTF.